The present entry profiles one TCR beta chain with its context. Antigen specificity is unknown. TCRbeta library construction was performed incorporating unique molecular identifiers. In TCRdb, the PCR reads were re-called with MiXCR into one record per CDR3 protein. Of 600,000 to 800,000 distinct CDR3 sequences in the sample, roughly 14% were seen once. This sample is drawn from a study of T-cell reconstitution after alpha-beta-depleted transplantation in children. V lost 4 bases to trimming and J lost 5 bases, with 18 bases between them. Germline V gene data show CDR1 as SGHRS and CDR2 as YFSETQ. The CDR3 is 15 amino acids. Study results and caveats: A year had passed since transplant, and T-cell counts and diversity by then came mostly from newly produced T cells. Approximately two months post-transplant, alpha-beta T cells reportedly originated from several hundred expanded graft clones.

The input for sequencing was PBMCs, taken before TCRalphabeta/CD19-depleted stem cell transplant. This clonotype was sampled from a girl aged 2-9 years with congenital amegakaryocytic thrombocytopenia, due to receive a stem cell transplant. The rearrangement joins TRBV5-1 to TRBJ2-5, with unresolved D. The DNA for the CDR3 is TGCGCCAGCAGCCCCCGCGTTGGGGTTGGCGAGACCCAGTACTTC. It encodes CASSPRVGVGETQYF.